Listed here are 2 T cell receptor beta chains from one sample, sequenced in a study of blood T cells in healthy people across ages. A second about 6 to 12 cycle PCR used barcoded and J-beta primers. TCRdb ran MiXCR on the 5' RACE reads and lists one entry per CDR3 protein. This table has fewer than 1 million distinct CDR3 sequences, about 42% appearing once. Sequenced material: blood. The receptors shown here come from a man aged 55 to 70 in good health.

This clonotype was observed a few times. The chain has TRBV5-1 and TRBJ2-3; 10 positions agree with TRBD1. The germline V gene has CDR1 SGHRS and CDR2 YFSETQ. This CDR3 has 15 amino acids. V shed 3 bases, J shed 3 bases, and the junction held 4 bases outside the gene matches. Here the CDR3 DNA reads TGCGCCAGCAGCTCAGGGACAGGGGTTACAGATACGCAGTATTTT. It specifies CASSSGTGVTDTQYF.

About this clonotype itself: One end of the junction is discordant with germline, which a read error may explain. The chain carries TRBV6-2 or TRBV6-3 and TRBJ2-7, with D perhaps matching TRBD1 or TRBD2 (6 bases each). Germline CDR1 MNHEY, CDR2 SVGEGT. The CDR3 consists of 17 residues. The CDR3 loop reads CASVPAGLDRNGYERYF. The CDR3 DNA reads as TGTGCCAGCGTCCCCGCGGGGTTGGACAGAAACGGCTACGAGCGGTACTTC.